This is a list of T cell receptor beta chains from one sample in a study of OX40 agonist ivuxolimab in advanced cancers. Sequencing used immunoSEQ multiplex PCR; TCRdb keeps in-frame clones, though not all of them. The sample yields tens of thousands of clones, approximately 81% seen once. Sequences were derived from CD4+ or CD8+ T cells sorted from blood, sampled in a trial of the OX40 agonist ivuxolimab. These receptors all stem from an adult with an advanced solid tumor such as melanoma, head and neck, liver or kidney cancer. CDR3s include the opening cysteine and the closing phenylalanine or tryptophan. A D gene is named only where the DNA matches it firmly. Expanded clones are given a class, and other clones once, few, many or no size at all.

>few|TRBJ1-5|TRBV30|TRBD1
TGTGCCTGGAGTGTAGGGCAGGGGGGGCAGCCCCAGCATTTT
CAWSVGQGGQPQHF
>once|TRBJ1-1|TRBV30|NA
TGTGCCTGGAGTGTAGGTATCACTGAAGCTTTCTTT
CAWSVGITEAFF
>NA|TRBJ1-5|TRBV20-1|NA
TGCAGTGCCCCTACAGGAGGGCCCCAGCATTTT
CSAPTGGPQHF
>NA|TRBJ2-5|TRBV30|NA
TGTGCCTGGAGTGTACCTACAGTGGGTAGGGAGACCCAGTACTTC
CAWSVPTVGRETQYF
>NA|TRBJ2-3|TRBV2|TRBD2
TGTGCCAGCAGTGCGGAGCGGGGGAGGGGTACGCAGTATTTT
CASSAERGRGTQYF
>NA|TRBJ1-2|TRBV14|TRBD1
TGTGCCAGCAGCCAATCGGGACAGAGACTCTATGGCTACACCTTC
CASSQSGQRLYGYTF
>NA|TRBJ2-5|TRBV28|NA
TGTGCCAGCAGTACACGGGACTTTGGGCAGGTGACCCAGTACTTC
CASSTRDFGQVTQYF
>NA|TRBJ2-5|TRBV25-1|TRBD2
TGTGCCAGCAGTGAAGCAGGAGGGAGGGTCGATGAGACCCAGTACTTC
CASSEAGGRVDETQYF
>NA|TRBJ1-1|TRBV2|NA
TGTGCCAGCAGTCAACAGGGAAACACTGAAGCTTTCTTT
CASSQQGNTEAFF
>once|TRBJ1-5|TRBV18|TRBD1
TGTGCCAGCTCACCCCTACAGGGGGCCGGACAGCCCCAGCATTTT
CASSPLQGAGQPQHF
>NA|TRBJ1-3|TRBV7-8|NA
TGTGCCAGCAGCTTAGTCAGGGTAGGGGGAAACACCATATATTTT
CASSLVRVGGNTIYF
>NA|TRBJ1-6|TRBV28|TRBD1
TGTGCCAGCTTCCAGACAGGGGCTAATTCACCCCTCCACTTT
CASFQTGANSPLHF
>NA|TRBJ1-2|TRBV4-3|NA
TGCGCCAGCAGCCAAGATATCCAGGGCAGTAACTATGGCTACACCTTC
CASSQDIQGSNYGYTF
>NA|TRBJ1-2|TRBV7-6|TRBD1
TGTGCCAGCAGCAAGGGACAGGGGATCCATGGCTACACCTTC
CASSKGQGIHGYTF
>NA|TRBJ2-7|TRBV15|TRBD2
TGTGCCACCAGCAGAGATAGCGGGGCGCGCTCCTACGAGCAGTACTTC
CATSRDSGARSYEQYF
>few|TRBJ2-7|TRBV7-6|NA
TGTGCCAGCAGCTTAGAATCGGGGGGCAGCTTCCCACGAGTGTTC
CASSLESGGSFPRVF
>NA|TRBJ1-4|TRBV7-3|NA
TGTGCCAGCAGCTTATCGGCTAATGGGAAACTGTTTTTT
CASSLSANGKLFF
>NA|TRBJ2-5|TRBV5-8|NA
TGTGCCAGCAGCTCTGGAGGGGTTAAGGAGACCCAGTACTTC
CASSSGGVKETQYF
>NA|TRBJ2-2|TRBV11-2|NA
TGTGCCAGCAGCTTAGATCCGTTCGGGGAGCTGTTTTTT
CASSLDPFGELFF
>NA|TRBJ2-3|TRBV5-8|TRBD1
TGTGCCAGCAGCTTTTACAGGGGGCGCAACCCAGATACGCAGTATTTT
CASSFYRGRNPDTQYF
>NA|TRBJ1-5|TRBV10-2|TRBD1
TGCGCCAGCAGTACCCAGGGGGATCAGCCCCAGCATTTT
CASSTQGDQPQHF
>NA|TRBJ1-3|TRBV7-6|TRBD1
TGTGCCAGCAGCTTAATACGACAGGGTGCAGGAAACACCATATATTTT
CASSLIRQGAGNTIYF
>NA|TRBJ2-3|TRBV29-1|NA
TGCAGCGTTGAAGACAGCATAGATACGCAGTATTTT
CSVEDSIDTQYF
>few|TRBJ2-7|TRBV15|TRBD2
TGTGCCACCAGCAGAGATCTCCCGGGACTAGCGGGGGAGCAGTACTTC
CATSRDLPGLAGEQYF
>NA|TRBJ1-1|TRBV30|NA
TGTGCCTGGAGTTCAGGGATCGACACTGAAGCTTTCTTT
CAWSSGIDTEAFF
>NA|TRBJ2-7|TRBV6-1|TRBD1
TGTGCCAGCAGTGAAGCCGGCAGGGGGCTCTACGAGCAGTACTTC
CASSEAGRGLYEQYF
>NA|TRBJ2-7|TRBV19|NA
TGTGCCAGTAGTATCAACCCGGGATCGCTCCAGCAGTACTTC
CASSINPGSLQQYF